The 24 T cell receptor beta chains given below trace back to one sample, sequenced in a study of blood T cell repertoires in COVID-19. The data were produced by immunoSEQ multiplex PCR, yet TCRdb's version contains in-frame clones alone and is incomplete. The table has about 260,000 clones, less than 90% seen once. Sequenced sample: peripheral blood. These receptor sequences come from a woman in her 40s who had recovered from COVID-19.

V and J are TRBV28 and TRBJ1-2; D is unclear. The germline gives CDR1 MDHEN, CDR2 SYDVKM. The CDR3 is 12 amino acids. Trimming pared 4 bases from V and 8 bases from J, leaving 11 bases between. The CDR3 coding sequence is TGTGCCAGCAGTTGGGTGGAGGACGGCTACACCTTC. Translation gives CASSWVEDGYTF.

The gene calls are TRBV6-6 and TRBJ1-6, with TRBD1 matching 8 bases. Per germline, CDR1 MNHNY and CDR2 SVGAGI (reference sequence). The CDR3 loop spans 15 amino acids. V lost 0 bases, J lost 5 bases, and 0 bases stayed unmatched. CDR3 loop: CASSYSDRDNSPLHF. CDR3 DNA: TGTGCCAGCAGTTACTCGGACAGGGATAATTCACCCCTCCACTTT.

The CDR3 sequence is CASRKTGSLTEQYF. The CDR3 bases are TGTGCCAGCAGAAAGACAGGGTCTTTGACAGAGCAGTACTTC. The chain is built from TRBV28 and TRBJ2-7; 7 nucleotides match TRBD1. This CDR3 contains 14 residues. The junction had 12 bases not matched to a gene; V was cut back by 6 bases and J by 7 bases. From germline, CDR1 is MDHEN and CDR2 SYDVKM.

CDR3 protein: CASAPGTGGTEAFF. The DNA for the CDR3 is TGCGCCAGTGCCCCCGGAACAGGGGGCACTGAAGCTTTCTTT. The chain is built from TRBV5-1 and TRBJ1-1; 8 bases map to TRBD1. V shed 8 bases, J shed 4 bases, and the junction held 10 bases outside the gene matches. The length of the CDR3 is 14 residues. The germline gives CDR1 SGHRS, CDR2 YFSETQ. Variable domain in full (rest from reference TRBV5-1 and TRBJ1-1): KAGVTQTPRYLIKTRGQQVTLSCSPISGHRSVSWYQQTPGQGLQFLFEYFSETQRNKGNFPGRFSGRQFSNSRSEMNVSTLELGDSALYLCASAPGTGGTEAFFGQGTRLTVV.

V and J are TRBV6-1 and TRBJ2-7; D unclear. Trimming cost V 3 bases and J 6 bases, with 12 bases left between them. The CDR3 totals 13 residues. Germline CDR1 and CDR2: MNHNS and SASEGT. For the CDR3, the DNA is TGTGCCAGCAGTGATTTCGGGTTTGGCGAGCAGTACTTC. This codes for CASSDFGFGEQYF.

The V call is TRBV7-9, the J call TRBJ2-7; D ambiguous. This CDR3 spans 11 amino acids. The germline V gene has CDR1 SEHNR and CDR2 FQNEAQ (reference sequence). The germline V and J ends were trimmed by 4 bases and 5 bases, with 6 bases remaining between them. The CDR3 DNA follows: TGTGCCAGCAGCTCAGGCAACGAGCAGTACTTC. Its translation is CASSSGNEQYF. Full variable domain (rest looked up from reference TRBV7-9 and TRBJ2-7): DTGVSQNPRHKITKRGQNVTFRCDPISEHNRLYWYRQTLGQGPEFLTYFQNEAQLEKSRLLSDRFSAERPKGSFSTLEIQRTEQGDSAMYLCASSSGNEQYFGPGTRLTVT.

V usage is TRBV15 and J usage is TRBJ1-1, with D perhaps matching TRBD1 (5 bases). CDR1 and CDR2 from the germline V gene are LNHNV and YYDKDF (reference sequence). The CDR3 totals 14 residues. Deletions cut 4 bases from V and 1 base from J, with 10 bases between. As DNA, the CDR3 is TGTGCCACCAGCACAGGGATGGAGAACACTGAAGCTTTCTTT. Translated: CATSTGMENTEAFF. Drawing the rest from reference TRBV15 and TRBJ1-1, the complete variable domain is DAMVIQNPRYQVTQFGKPVTLSCSQTLNHNVMYWYQQKSSQAPKLLFHYYDKDFNNEADTPDNFQSRRPNTSFCFLDIRSPGLGDTAMYLCATSTGMENTEAFFGQGTRLTVV.

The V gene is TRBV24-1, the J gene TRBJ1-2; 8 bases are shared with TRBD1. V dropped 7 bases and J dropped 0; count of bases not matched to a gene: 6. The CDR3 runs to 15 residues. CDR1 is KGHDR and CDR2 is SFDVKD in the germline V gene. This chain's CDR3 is CATSGTGTANYGYTF. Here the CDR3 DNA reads TGTGCCACCAGCGGGACAGGAACAGCTAACTATGGCTACACCTTC.

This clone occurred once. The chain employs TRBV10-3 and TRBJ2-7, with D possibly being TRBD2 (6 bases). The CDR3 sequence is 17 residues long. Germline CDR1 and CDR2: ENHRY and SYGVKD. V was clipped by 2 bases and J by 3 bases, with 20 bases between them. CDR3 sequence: CAISEGDARGSGYEQYF. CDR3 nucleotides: TGTGCCATCAGTGAGGGGGACGCGCGTGGTAGCGGCTACGAGCAGTACTTC.

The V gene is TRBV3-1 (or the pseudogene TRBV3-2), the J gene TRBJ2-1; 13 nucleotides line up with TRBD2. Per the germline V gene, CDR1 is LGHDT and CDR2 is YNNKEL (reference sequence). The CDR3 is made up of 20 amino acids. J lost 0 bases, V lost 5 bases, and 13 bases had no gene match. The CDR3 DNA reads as TGTGCCAGCAGCTCCTCCTCCGGGACTAGCGGGGCGAGCTCCTACAATGAGCAGTTCTTC. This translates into CASSSSSGTSGASSYNEQFF.

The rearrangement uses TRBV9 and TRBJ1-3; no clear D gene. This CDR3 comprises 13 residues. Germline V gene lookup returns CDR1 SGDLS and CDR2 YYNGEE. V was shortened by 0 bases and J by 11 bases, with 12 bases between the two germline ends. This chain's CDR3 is CASSVDGGLAIYF. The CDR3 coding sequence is TGTGCCAGCAGCGTAGATGGTGGACTGGCCATATATTTT. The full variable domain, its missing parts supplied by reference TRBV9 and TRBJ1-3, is DSGVTQTPKHLITATGQRVTLRCSPRSGDLSVYWYQQSLDQGLQFLIQYYNGEERAKGNILERFSAQQFPDLHSELNLSSLELGDSALYFCASSVDGGLAIYFGEGSWLTVV.

CDR3 nucleotides: TGTGCCAGCAGAATCCTGACTAGCGGGGCAGAAACTGAGCAGTTCTTC. Translated: CASRILTSGAETEQFF. The J gene is TRBJ2-1, the V gene TRBV27; 11 bases map to TRBD2. CDR3 length: 16 residues. CDR1 is MNHEY and CDR2 is SMNVEV in the germline V gene (reference sequence). J lost 9 bases, V lost 6 bases, and 13 bases had no gene match.

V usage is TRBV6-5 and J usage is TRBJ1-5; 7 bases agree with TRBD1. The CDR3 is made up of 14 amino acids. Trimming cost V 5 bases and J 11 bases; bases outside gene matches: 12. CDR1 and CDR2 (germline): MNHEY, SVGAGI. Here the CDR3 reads CASSITRQGTTQHF. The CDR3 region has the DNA TGTGCCAGCAGTATAACTCGACAGGGCACGACCCAGCATTTT.

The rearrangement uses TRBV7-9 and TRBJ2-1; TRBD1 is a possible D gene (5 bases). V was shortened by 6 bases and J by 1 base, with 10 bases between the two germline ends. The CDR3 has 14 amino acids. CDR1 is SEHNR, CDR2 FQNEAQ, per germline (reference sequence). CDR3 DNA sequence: TGTGCCAGCAGAACAGGATGGTCCTACAATGAGCAGTTCTTC. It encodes CASRTGWSYNEQFF.

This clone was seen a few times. CDR3 amino acids: CAIMVGGIGNTEAFF. CDR3 coding DNA: TGTGCCATCATGGTGGGGGGGATAGGAAACACTGAAGCTTTCTTT. This chain joins TRBV28 and TRBJ1-1; a weak D match, TRBD1 (5 bases). Germline lookup yields CDR1 MDHEN and CDR2 SYDVKM. V was clipped by 10 bases and J by 2 bases, with 20 bases between them. There are 15 residues in the CDR3. Complete variable domain (other parts from reference TRBV28 and TRBJ1-1): DVKVTQSSRYLVKRTGEKVFLECVQDMDHENMFWYRQDPGLGLRLIYFSYDVKMKEKGDIPEGYSVSREKKERFSLILESASTNQTSMYLCAIMVGGIGNTEAFFGQGTRLTVV.

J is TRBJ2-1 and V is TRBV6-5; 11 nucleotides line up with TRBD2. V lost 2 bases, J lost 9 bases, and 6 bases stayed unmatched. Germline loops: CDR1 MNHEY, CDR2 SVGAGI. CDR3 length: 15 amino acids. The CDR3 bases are TGTGCCAGCAGTTACGGGTTAGCGGGGGGGTTTGAGCAGTTCTTC. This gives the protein CASSYGLAGGFEQFF.

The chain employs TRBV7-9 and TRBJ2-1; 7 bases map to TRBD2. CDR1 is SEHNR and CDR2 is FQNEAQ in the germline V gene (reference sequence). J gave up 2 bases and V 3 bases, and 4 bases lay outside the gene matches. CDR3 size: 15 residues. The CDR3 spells CASSFTRGTYNEQFF. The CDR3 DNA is TGTGCCAGCAGCTTTACGCGGGGGACCTACAATGAGCAGTTCTTC.

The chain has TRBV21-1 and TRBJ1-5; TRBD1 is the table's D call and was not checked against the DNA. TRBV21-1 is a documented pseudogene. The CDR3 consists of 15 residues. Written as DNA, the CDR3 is TGTGCCAGCAGCAAAGCGGCCGTGGTCAATCAGCCCCAGCATTTT. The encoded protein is CASSKAAVVNQPQHF.

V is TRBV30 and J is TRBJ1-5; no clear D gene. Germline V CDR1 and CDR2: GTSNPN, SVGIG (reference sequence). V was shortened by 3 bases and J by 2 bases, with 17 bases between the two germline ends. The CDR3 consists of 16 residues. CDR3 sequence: CAWRVHRGLGNQPQHF. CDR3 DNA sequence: TGTGCCTGGAGGGTACATAGAGGTTTGGGCAATCAGCCCCAGCATTTT.

The CDR3 loop reads CASRQTDIHQETQYF. The CDR3 DNA sequence: TGTGCCAGTAGGCAAACAGATATCCACCAAGAGACCCAGTACTTC. The chain recombines TRBV19 with TRBJ2-5; D is ambiguous. From germline, CDR1 is LNHDA and CDR2 SQIVND (reference sequence). Trimming stripped 6 bases from V and 0 bases from J, with 14 bases between. The CDR3 runs 15 residues.

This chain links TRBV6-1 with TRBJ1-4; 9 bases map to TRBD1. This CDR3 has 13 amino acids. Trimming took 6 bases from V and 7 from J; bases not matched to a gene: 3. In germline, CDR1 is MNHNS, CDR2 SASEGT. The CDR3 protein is CASRTGGIEKLFF. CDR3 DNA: TGTGCCAGCAGGACAGGGGGTATTGAAAAACTGTTTTTT.

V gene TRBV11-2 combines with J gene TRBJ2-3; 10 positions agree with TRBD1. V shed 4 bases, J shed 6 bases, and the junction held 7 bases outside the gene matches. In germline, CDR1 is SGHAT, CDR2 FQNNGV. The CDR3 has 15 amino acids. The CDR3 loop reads CASSSTGDRGDTQYF. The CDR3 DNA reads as TGTGCCAGCAGCTCAACGGGGGACAGGGGTGATACGCAGTATTTT.

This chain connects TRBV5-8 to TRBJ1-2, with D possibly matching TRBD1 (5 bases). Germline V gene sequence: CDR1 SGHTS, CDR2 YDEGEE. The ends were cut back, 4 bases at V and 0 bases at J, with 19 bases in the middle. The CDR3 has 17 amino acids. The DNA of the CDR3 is TGTGCCAGCAGCCCCCAACGGACACTCGATACTAACTATGGCTACACCTTC. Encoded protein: CASSPQRTLDTNYGYTF.

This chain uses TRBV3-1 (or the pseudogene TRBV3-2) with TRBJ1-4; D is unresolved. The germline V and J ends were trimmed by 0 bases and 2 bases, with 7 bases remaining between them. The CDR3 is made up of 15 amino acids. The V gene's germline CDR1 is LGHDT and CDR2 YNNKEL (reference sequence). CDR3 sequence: CASSQERWTNEKLFF. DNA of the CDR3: TGTGCCAGCAGCCAAGAGCGGTGGACTAATGAAAAACTGTTTTTT.